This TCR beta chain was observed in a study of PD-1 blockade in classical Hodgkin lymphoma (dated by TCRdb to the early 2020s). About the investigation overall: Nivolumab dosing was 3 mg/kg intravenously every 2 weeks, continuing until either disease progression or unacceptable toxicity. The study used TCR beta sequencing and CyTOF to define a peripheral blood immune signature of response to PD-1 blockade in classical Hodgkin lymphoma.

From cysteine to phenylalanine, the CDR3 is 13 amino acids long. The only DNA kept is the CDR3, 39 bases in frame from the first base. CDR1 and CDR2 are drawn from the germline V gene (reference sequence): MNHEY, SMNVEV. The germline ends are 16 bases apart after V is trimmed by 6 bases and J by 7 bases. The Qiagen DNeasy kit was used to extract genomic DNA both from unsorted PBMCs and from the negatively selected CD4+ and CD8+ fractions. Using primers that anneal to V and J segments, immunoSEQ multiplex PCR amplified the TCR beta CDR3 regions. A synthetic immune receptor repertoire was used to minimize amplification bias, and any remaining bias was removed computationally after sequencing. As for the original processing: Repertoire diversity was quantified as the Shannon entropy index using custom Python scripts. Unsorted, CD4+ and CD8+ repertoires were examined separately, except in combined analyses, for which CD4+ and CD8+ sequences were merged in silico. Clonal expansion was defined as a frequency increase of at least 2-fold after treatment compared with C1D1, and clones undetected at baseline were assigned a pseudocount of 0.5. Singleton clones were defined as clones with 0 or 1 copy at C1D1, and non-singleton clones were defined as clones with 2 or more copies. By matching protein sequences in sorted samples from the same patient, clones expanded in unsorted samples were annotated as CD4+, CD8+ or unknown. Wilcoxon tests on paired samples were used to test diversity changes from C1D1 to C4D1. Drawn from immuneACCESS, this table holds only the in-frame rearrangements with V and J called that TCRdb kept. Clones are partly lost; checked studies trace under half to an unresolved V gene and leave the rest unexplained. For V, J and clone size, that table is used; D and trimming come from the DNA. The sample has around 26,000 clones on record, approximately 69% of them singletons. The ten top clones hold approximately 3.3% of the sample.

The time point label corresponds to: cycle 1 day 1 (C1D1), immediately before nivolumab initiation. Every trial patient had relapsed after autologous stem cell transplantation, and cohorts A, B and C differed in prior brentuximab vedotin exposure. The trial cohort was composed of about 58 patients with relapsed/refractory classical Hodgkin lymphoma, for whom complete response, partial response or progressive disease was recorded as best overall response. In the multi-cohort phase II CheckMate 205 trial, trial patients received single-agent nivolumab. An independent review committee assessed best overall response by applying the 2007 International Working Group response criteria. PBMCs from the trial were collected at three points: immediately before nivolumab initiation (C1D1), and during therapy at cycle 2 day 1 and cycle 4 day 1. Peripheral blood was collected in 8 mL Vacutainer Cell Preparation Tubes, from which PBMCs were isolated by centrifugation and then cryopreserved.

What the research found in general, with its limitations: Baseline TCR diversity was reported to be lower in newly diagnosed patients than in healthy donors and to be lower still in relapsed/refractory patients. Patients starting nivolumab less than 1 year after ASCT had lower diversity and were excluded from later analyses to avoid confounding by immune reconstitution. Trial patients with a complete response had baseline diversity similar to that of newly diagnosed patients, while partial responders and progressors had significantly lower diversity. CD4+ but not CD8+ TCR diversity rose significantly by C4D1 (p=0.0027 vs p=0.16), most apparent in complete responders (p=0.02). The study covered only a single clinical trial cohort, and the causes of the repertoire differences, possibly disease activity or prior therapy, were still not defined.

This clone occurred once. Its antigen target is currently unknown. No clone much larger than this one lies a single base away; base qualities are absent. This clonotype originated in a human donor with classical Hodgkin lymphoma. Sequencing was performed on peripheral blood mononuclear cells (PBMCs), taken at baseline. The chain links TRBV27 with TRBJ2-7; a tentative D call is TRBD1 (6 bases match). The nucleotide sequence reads TGTGCCAGCAGGGACAGCCTAGATAAGGAGCAGTACTTC. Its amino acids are CASRDSLDKEQYF.